A single sample is the source of the 18 T cell receptor beta chains below, sequenced in a study of T cells expressing NK-cell markers (TCRdb year 2020). The library relied on 5' RACE. Sequencing relied on an Illumina HiSeq 2000. TCRdb reanalyzed the reads, keeping one entry per CDR3 protein sequence and omitting DNA. The sample's clone listing holds 300,000 or so distinct CDR3 sequences. The ten top clones hold more than 3.5% of the sample. Sequenced material: blood T cells: a sorted CD56 or NKG2C T cell subset, CD4+ or CD8+ T cells, or bulk PBMC T cells (not recorded which). The receptor source for this set is a woman between 18 and 70 years old in good health.

CDR3: CASSLSGRGVSYNEQFF. The chain uses TRBV12-3 or TRBV12-4 and TRBJ2-1; TCRdb's D gene call, TRBD1, goes unchecked for lack of DNA. The CDR3 has 17 amino acids.

The gene calls are TRBV2 and TRBJ1-5; the TCRdb D gene call, TRBD1, has no DNA to confirm it. CDR3 size: 15 residues. CDR1 and CDR2 from the germline V gene are SNHLY and FYNNEI. This CDR3 reads CASKGGGTANQPQHF. Drawing the rest from reference TRBV2 and TRBJ1-5, the complete variable domain is EPEVTQTPSHQVTQMGQEVILRCVPISNHLYFYWYRQILGQKVEFLVSFYNNEISEKSEIFDDQFSVERPDGSNFTLKIRSTKLEDSAMYFCASKGGGTANQPQHFGDGTRLSIL.

This chain joins TRBV5-5 and TRBJ1-4. Germline assignment: CDR1 SGHKS and CDR2 YYEKEE (reference sequence). The CDR3 spans 15 residues. Here the CDR3 reads CASSLDVIGNEKLFF.

The chain carries TRBV29-1 and TRBJ1-5. This CDR3 contains 13 residues. Per the germline V gene, CDR1 is SQVTM and CDR2 is ANQGSEA. The CDR3 reads CSVEVRAGQPQHF.

The chain combines TRBV20-1 with TRBJ2-3. Per germline, CDR1 DFQATT and CDR2 SNEGSKA (reference sequence). The CDR3 is made up of 13 amino acids. CDR3 region: CSASDVSTDTQYF.

The CDR3 here is CASSFRLSGVYEQYF. The chain couples TRBV12-3 or TRBV12-4 to TRBJ2-7. The CDR3 runs to 15 residues.

This rearrangement joins TRBV28 to TRBJ2-7. The CDR3 extends over 14 amino acids. The germline V gene has CDR1 MDHEN and CDR2 SYDVKM. This CDR3 reads CASSSRKPTYEQYF.

V gene TRBV6-4 combines with J gene TRBJ1-5. This CDR3 is 23 amino acids long. Germline CDR1 MRHNA, CDR2 SNTAGT. The CDR3 sequence is CASSPPEPGRVGPRRNSNQPQHF.

This sequence joins TRBV7-9 and TRBJ1-2; the D gene TCRdb calls, TRBD1, cannot be checked with no DNA. Germline CDR1 SEHNR, CDR2 FQNEAQ (reference sequence). The CDR3 is made up of 14 amino acids. CDR3 sequence: CASSLASGNYGYTF.

The V gene is TRBV6-1, the J gene TRBJ2-1; the D call from TCRdb, TRBD2, cannot be confirmed without DNA. From germline, CDR1 is MNHNS and CDR2 SASEGT. The CDR3 loop spans 14 amino acids. This CDR3 is CASSEWSVGTTPFF.

J is TRBJ1-1 and V is TRBV30; lacking DNA, the TRBD1 call made by TCRdb goes unchecked. From germline, CDR1 is GTSNPN and CDR2 SVGIG (reference sequence). The CDR3 runs 13 residues. The CDR3 loop reads CAWKGGGNTEAFF.

The V call is TRBV28, the J call TRBJ2-3; TCRdb's D call, TRBD1, is unchecked because there is no DNA. Germline assignment: CDR1 MDHEN and CDR2 SYDVKM. The CDR3 consists of 13 residues. The CDR3 sequence: CASAQGSTDTQYF.

The chain uses TRBV5-1 and TRBJ2-7; with no DNA, the TCRdb D assignment of TRBD2 cannot be verified. The CDR3 spans 15 residues. The germline V gene encodes CDR1 SGHRS and CDR2 YFSETQ. The CDR3 sequence is CASSLEAGSGYEQYF.

This chain joins TRBV4-3 and TRBJ1-4. The CDR3 is 16 amino acids. The germline V gene encodes CDR1 LGHNA and CDR2 YSLEER. CDR3 loop: CASSQDLGRTNEKLFF.

This sequence joins TRBV20-1 and TRBJ2-3; TCRdb calls TRBD2, which cannot be checked without DNA. The CDR3 covers 16 residues. Per the germline V gene, CDR1 is DFQATT and CDR2 is SNEGSKA (reference sequence). The CDR3 reads CSASGGGYVSTDTQYF.

The chain carries TRBV7-2 and TRBJ1-5; the D call of TRBD1 rests on TCRdb alone, since no DNA is present to check it. The length of the CDR3 is 15 residues. Germline V gene lookup returns CDR1 SGHTA and CDR2 FQGNSA. CDR3 amino acids: CASSWAPGANQPQHF.

The chain combines TRBV20-1 with TRBJ1-2; there is no DNA to check the TCRdb D call of TRBD1. Germline V lookup: CDR1 DFQATT, CDR2 SNEGSKA (reference sequence). This CDR3 region has 15 residues. The CDR3 here is CSARPVGGLGYGYTF.

The J gene is TRBJ1-1, the V gene TRBV7-2; the D call of TRBD1 rests on TCRdb alone, since no DNA is present to check it. The CDR3 has 12 residues. Germline assignment: CDR1 SGHTA and CDR2 FQGNSA. CDR3 amino acids: CASSYDRGGAFF.